This TCR beta chain was sequenced during a study of blood T cells in healthy people across ages (dated by TCRdb to between 2014 and 2017). Broadly, across the study: In model experiments, roughly one uniquely barcoded TCR beta cDNA molecule per two T cells was captured by template switching. Age-related changes in TCR beta repertoire diversity were measured in the study by deep sequencing normalized with unique cDNA molecular identifiers. Two additional independent replicas of 1 million unique cDNA reads from the same blood draw were analyzed for two donors (one aged 18 to 30 and one aged 80 or older). To avoid experimental bias, donors of different ages were randomly spread across the sequencing lanes. The donors were split into four age groups: young (average 16 years), middle-aged (around 40), aged (more than 60) and long-lived (approximately 80).

Systemically healthy Caucasian individuals from Russia, about 38 in total and aged about 6 to 95 years, were included as donors. Ten milliliters of peripheral blood were drawn from each donor into EDTA-treated Vacutainer tubes. Ficoll-Paque density-gradient centrifugation was used to isolate PBMCs, with at least 6.5 million per sample. Total RNA, at least 6 micrograms per sample, was extracted from PBMCs with Trizol reagent. Naive CD45RAhigh/CD27high T cell percentages were measured by flow cytometry on a PBMC aliquot from every donor. The library relied on 5' RACE. A second PCR of roughly 7 to 11 cycles was performed with a sample-barcoded 5' primer and a J-beta primer mix. Each TCR beta cDNA molecule received a unique molecular identifier from a template-switch 5' adaptor carrying 12 random nucleotides. At least 2.5 million CDR3-containing paired-end reads were obtained from each sample. First-strand cDNA was synthesized from all RNA with the Mint cDNA synthesis kit, primed by a TRBC-specific oligonucleotide. Following uracil-DNA glycosylase treatment, all cDNA underwent a first 18-cycle PCR with the universal primers M1SS and BC2_uni_R. In the paper's pipeline: Normalization of each sample was performed by random selection of 1 million high-quality reads, each carrying a distinct molecular identifier. Instead of being binned into consensus sequences, reads with shared molecular identifiers were discarded. CDR3 identification, clonotype clustering and error correction used MiTCR with a Q25 quality threshold and the strictest error-elimination algorithm. Lower-bound total TCR beta diversity was estimated with a nonparametric unseen species model using Euler transformation. TCRdb cleaned the public reads at Q25 with fastp, built clones with MiXCR and kept in-frame beta chains. When rows share a CDR3 protein, they turn into one entry using the most common DNA and genes. The V and J calls and clone size are TCRdb's, not the authors'. In all, the sample holds 1,800,000 or so distinct CDR3 sequences, and about two fifths of those were seen once. The ten largest clones add up to around 23% of the sample.

As regards this clonotype: The antigen it binds to is not known. Mismatch with germline at one junction end may stem from a read error.

Broad study findings and their caveats: A strong correlation was found between observed TCR beta diversity and the percentage of naive T cells measured by flow cytometry. The long-lived group showed more naive CD4+ T cells, fewer expanded clones and increased TCR diversity than the aged group, suggesting age selection. Observed TCR beta diversity per million T cells fell roughly linearly with age, and a significant reduction was already apparent by age around 44. The CMV infection status of donors was not known, potentially confounding age-related changes in expanded clonotypes. Since profiling was done on bulk unsorted PBMCs, naive and antigen-experienced compartments could not be conclusively compared. Total diversity estimates from one million sequenced T cells were considered lower bounds and underestimates.

CDR1 SEHNR and CDR2 FQNEAQ are derived from the germline V gene (reference sequence). From the cysteine through the phenylalanine, the CDR3 covers 14 amino acids. Solely the CDR3 DNA is kept, with 42 bases framed from the first base. Input material: blood. The sequence was collected from a human donor in good health. The sequence is built from TRBV7-9 and TRBJ1-1; a tentative D match to TRBD1 spans 6 bases. The bases read TGTGCCAACAGCTTAGTCGGGACACCCACTGAAGCTTTCTTT. Its protein product is CANSLVGTPTEAFF.